The present entry profiles one TCR beta chain with its context. The antigen is not known. The junction differs from germline at one of its ends, possibly a read error. TRB rearrangements spanning V, D and J were amplified using mixed TRB-A/B primers. TCRdb recomputed calls from the multiplex PCR reads with MiXCR, one row per CDR3 protein. This table holds some 10,000 distinct CDR3 sequences, 40% found once. The sample originates from a study of T cell repertoires in aging, cancer and after chemotherapy. TCR beta rearrangements were amplified from peripheral blood genomic DNA. This CDR3 contains 14 residues. Germline V gene sequence: CDR1 SGHDT, CDR2 YYEEEE. General study points: The repertoire data cannot show anything about immunological memory following chemotherapy. Loss of evenness, beyond lost richness, contributed to age-related TCR diversity decline in cancer patients.

The J gene is TRBJ2-7, the V gene TRBV5-6; 9 bases match TRBD2. Sequencing input: blood. This receptor was identified in a human donor in good health. CDR3 nucleotide sequence: TGTGCCAGCAGCTTGAGTGGGACTAGCTACGAGCAGTACTTT. It yields the protein CASSLSGTSYEQYF.